The 19 T cell receptor beta chains in this list originate from one sample, sequenced in a study of PD-L1 blockade in urothelial cancer. Here immunoSEQ multiplex PCR was the method, and the copy in TCRdb shows in-frame clones only, minus some. The profile shows some 41,000 clones, 88% of them singletons. This material consisted of PBMCs, taken around atezolizumab (anti-PD-L1) treatment. These receptors all come from a man aged 80 or over with urothelial cancer.

The table lists this clone with a count of one. The rearrangement links TRBV6-1 to TRBJ2-3, with D perhaps TRBD2 (7 bases). Trimming pared 6 bases from V and 1 base from J, leaving 14 bases between. This CDR3 spans 15 amino acids. The germline CDR1 and CDR2 sequences are MNHNS and SASEGT. The CDR3 loop reads CASRTGGLGTDTQYF. Written as DNA, the CDR3 is TGTGCCAGCAGGACCGGGGGGCTTGGCACAGATACGCAGTATTTT.

The rearrangement uses TRBV5-1 and TRBJ1-5, with 12 bases identical to TRBD1. The CDR3 totals 15 residues. Losses at the gene ends were 2 bases for V and 7 bases for J; bases not matched to a gene: 4. CDR1 SGHRS and CDR2 YFSETQ come from the germline V gene. The CDR3 sequence is CASSLGTGGEQPQHF. The DNA for the CDR3 is TGCGCCAGCAGCTTAGGGACAGGGGGCGAACAGCCCCAGCATTTT.

About this clone itself: The germline gene is not matched at one end of the junction; a read error may be the cause. CDR3 sequence (DNA): TGTGCAAGTGGTTCTACCGGGGGACTAGCCAAAAACATTCAGTACTTC. Its translation: CASGSTGGLAKNIQYF. The V call is TRBV12-5, the J call TRBJ2-4; D may be TRBD2 (6 bases). The CDR3 extends over 16 amino acids. CDR1 is LGHNT, CDR2 FRNRAP, per germline.

This clone was seen once. V is TRBV10-2 and J is TRBJ1-2, with 9 nucleotides matching TRBD1. There are 12 residues in the CDR3. Germline CDR1 WSHSY, CDR2 SAAADI. V was clipped by 8 bases and J by 6 bases; unmatched bases: 4. CDR3 amino acids: CASRDRVNGYTF. As DNA, the CDR3 is TGCGCCAGCCGGGACAGGGTGAATGGCTACACCTTC.

J is TRBJ2-2 and V is TRBV19, with D perhaps matching TRBD2 (7 bases). The CDR3 runs to 14 residues. Trimming took off 5 bases at V and 6 bases at J, with 13 bases between the two ends. Germline CDR1 and CDR2: LNHDA and SQIVND (reference sequence). The CDR3 here is CASSAGAIPGELFF. The CDR3 region has the DNA TGTGCCAGTAGTGCGGGGGCAATCCCCGGGGAGCTGTTTTTT.

The chain recombines TRBV5-5 with TRBJ2-7; the match to TRBD2 covers 13 bases. The CDR3 consists of 17 residues. CDR1 is SGHKS, CDR2 YYEKEE, per germline (reference sequence). Losses at the gene ends were 4 bases for V and 0 bases for J; bases not matched to a gene: 7. CDR3 loop: CASSPGLAGRFSYEQYF. DNA of the CDR3: TGTGCCAGCAGCCCGGGACTAGCGGGACGGTTCTCCTACGAGCAGTACTTC.

The chain carries TRBV10-1 and TRBJ2-1, with 10 positions matching TRBD2. The CDR3 has 16 amino acids. Trimming removed 6 bases from V and 8 bases from J; junction bases left unmatched: 13. Germline V gene data show CDR1 as WNHNN and CDR2 as SYGVQD (reference sequence). Here the CDR3 reads CASSPGLAAHGDEQFF. Here the CDR3 DNA reads TGCGCCAGCAGCCCAGGACTAGCGGCCCATGGTGATGAGCAGTTCTTC.

J is TRBJ2-7 and V is TRBV5-1; 12 nucleotides line up with TRBD2. The trim removed 3 bases at V and 7 bases at J, leaving 8 bases unmatched. Germline V CDR1 and CDR2: SGHRS, YFSETQ. CDR3 length: 15 amino acids. The CDR3 reads CASSSSGLAGREQYF. CDR3 in DNA: TGCGCCAGCAGCTCGAGCGGACTAGCGGGACGGGAGCAGTACTTC.

The chain's CDR3 is CASSSSVAKHYEQYF. DNA for the CDR3: TGTGCCAGCAGCTCTTCCGTAGCAAAACACTACGAGCAGTACTTC. This chain joins TRBV27 and TRBJ2-7; unclear D gene. This CDR3 region has 15 residues. Looked up from germline, CDR1 is MNHEY and CDR2 is SMNVEV (reference sequence). The ends were cut back, 6 bases at V and 3 bases at J, with 18 bases in the middle.

The chain uses TRBV2 and TRBJ2-3; 13 bases align to TRBD2. Trimming cost V 6 bases and J 2 bases; bases outside gene matches: 5. Germline CDR1 and CDR2: SNHLY and FYNNEI. The CDR3 sequence is 16 residues long. The CDR3 sequence is CASRKGLAGPTDTQYF. DNA for the CDR3: TGTGCCAGCAGGAAGGGACTAGCGGGACCCACAGATACGCAGTATTTT.

J is TRBJ2-1 and V is TRBV13; the D is unclear. V lost 3 bases to trimming and J lost 0 bases, with 9 bases between them. The CDR3 is 15 residues long. CDR1 and CDR2 from the germline V gene are PRHDT and FYEKMQ (reference sequence). The CDR3 here is CASSFFESSYNEQFF. In DNA form, the CDR3 reads TGTGCCAGCAGCTTTTTCGAGAGCTCCTACAATGAGCAGTTCTTC. The whole variable domain, remainder taken from reference TRBV13 and TRBJ2-1, is AAGVIQSPRHLIKEKRETATLKCYPIPRHDTVYWYQQGPGQDPQFLISFYEKMQSDKGSIPDRFSAQQFSDYHSELNMSSLELGDSALYFCASSFFESSYNEQFFGPGTRLTVL.

This chain links TRBV11-2 with TRBJ2-1, with 7 bases matching TRBD2. The ends lost 8 bases at V and 3 bases at J; junction bases unmatched: 7. This CDR3 has 14 residues. CDR1 and CDR2 (germline): SGHAT, FQNNGV. The CDR3 loop reads CASGRLAGYNEQFF. The CDR3 coding sequence is TGTGCCAGCGGACGATTAGCGGGCTACAATGAGCAGTTCTTC.

The count of this clone is one. This chain uses TRBV19 with TRBJ2-6; TRBD1 matches at 7 bases. The CDR3 length is 15 residues. V was clipped by 6 bases and J by 1 base; unmatched bases: 3. The germline V gene encodes CDR1 LNHDA and CDR2 SQIVND (reference sequence). The CDR3 loop is CASSKQGSGANVLTF. CDR3 coding DNA: TGTGCCAGTAGCAAACAGGGGTCTGGGGCCAACGTCCTGACTTTC.

The V gene is TRBV30, the J gene TRBJ2-7; 10 nucleotides line up with TRBD1. The junction had 5 bases not matched to a gene; V was cut back by 0 bases and J by 6 bases. The CDR3 sequence is 14 residues long. Germline loops: CDR1 GTSNPN, CDR2 SVGIG (reference sequence). CDR3 loop: CAWSVDRGSREQYF. DNA of the CDR3: TGTGCCTGGAGTGTGGACAGGGGGTCTCGCGAGCAGTACTTC. Full variable domain (outside the CDR3, taken from reference TRBV30 and TRBJ2-7): SQTIHQWPATLVQPVGSPLSLECTVEGTSNPNLYWYRQAAGRGLQLLFYSVGIGQISSEVPQNLSASRPQDRQFILSSKKLLLSDSGFYLCAWSVDRGSREQYFGPGTRLTVT.

The chain has TRBV2 and TRBJ2-5; a possible D gene is TRBD2 (6 bases). The V end lost 8 bases, the J end lost 1 base, and 8 bases lay between the germline ends. Germline V gene data show CDR1 as SNHLY and CDR2 as FYNNEI. The CDR3 totals 12 residues. This chain's CDR3 is CASGTRQETQYF. CDR3 DNA: TGTGCCAGCGGGACTCGCCAAGAGACCCAGTACTTC.

The table lists this clone with a count of one. The V gene is TRBV5-6, the J gene TRBJ2-5; 12 positions agree with TRBD2. Germline trimming cut 3 bases from V and 4 bases from J; bases unmatched to any gene: 10. This CDR3 has 17 amino acids. Germline CDR1 and CDR2: SGHDT and YYEEEE. CDR3: CASSWKTSGRSIETQYF. Written as DNA, the CDR3 is TGTGCCAGCAGCTGGAAGACTAGCGGGAGATCGATAGAGACCCAGTACTTC.

The chain recombines TRBV18 with TRBJ2-3; 7 positions agree with TRBD1. Germline assignment: CDR1 KGHSH and CDR2 LQKENI. This CDR3 has 14 amino acids. Trimming took 3 bases from V and 3 from J; bases not matched to a gene: 3. The CDR3 sequence is CASSPDRVTDTQYF. CDR3 DNA: TGTGCCAGCTCACCTGACAGGGTTACAGATACGCAGTATTTT.

This rearrangement joins TRBV7-2 to TRBJ2-7; 11 positions match TRBD2. Looked up from germline, CDR1 is SGHTA and CDR2 is FQGNSA. The CDR3 is 15 amino acids. Losses at the gene ends were 6 bases for V and 4 bases for J; bases not matched to a gene: 8. This CDR3 is CASRVRGLAVYEQYF. CDR3 in DNA: TGTGCCAGCAGGGTGAGGGGACTAGCGGTATACGAGCAGTACTTC.

V and J are TRBV2 and TRBJ2-2; TRBD2 is a possible D gene (5 bases). This CDR3 is built from 14 residues. Per germline, CDR1 SNHLY and CDR2 FYNNEI. Trimming removed 7 bases at V and 8 bases at J, with 17 bases between. The CDR3 loop is CASKTPGVLGELFF. In DNA form, the CDR3 reads TGTGCCAGCAAGACACCCGGGGTTCTAGGGGAGCTGTTTTTT.